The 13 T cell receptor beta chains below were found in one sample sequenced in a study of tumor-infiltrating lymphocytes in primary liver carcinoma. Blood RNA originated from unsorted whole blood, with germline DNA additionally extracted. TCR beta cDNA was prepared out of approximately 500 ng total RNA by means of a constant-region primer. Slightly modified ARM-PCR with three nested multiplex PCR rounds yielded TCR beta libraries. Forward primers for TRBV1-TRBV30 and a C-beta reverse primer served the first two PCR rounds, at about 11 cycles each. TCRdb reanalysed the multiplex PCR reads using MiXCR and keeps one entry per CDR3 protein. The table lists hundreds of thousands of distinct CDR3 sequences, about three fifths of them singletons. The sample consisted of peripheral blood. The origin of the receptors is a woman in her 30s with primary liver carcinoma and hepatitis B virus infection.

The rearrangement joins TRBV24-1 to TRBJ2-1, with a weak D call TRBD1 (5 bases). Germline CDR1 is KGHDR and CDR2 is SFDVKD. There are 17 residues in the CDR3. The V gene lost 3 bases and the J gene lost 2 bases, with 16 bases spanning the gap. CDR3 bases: TGTGCCACCAGTGATCCGAGAGGACAAATAGCCTACAATGAGCAGTTCTTC. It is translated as CATSDPRGQIAYNEQFF.

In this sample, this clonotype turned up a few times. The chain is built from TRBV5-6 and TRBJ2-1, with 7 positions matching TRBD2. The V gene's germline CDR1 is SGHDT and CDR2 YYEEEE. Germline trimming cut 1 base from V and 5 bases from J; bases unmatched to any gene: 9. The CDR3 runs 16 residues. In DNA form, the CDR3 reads TGTGCCAGCAGCTTGCCTATCACAGCGGGAAACAATGAGCAGTTCTTC. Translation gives CASSLPITAGNNEQFF.

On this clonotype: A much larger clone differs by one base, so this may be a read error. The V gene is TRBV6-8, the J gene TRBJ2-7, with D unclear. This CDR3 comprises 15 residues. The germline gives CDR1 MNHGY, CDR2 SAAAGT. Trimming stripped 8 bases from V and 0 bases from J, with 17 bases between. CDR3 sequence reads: CASRTEKQYSYEQYF. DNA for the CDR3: TGTGCCAGCCGTACCGAAAAGCAGTACTCCTACGAGCAGTACTTC.

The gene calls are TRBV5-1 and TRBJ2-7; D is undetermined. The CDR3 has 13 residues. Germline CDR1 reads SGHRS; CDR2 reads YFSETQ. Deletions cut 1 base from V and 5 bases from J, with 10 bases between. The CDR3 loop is CASSLSVPNEQYF. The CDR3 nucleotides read TGCGCCAGCAGCTTGTCGGTTCCGAACGAGCAGTACTTC.

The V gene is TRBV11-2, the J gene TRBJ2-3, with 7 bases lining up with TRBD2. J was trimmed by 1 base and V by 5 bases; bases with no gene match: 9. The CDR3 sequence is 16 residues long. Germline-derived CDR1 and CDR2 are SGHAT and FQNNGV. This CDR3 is CASSTGRLAGTDTQYF. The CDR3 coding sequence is TGTGCCAGCAGCACTGGACGACTAGCAGGCACAGATACGCAGTATTTT.

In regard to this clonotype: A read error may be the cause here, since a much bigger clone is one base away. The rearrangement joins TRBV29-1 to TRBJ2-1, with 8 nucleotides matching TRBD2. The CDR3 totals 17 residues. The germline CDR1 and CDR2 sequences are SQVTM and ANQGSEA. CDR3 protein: CSVDGGRSPGSHNEQFF. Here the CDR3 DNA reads TGCAGCGTTGACGGCGGGAGGTCCCCGGGCTCCCACAATGAGCAGTTCTTC.

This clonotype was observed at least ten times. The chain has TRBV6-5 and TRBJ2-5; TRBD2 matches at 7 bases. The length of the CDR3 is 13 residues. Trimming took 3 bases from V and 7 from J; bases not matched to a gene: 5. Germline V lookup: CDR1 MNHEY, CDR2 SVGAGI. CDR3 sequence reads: CASSYDTSVTQYF. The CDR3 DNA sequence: TGTGCCAGCAGTTATGACACTAGCGTGACCCAGTACTTC.

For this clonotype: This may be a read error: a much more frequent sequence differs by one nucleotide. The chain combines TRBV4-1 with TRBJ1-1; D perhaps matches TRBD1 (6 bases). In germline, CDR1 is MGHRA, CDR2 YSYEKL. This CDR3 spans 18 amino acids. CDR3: CASRQEGLQWDMNTEAFF. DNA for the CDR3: TGCGCCAGCCGCCAAGAAGGCTTGCAATGGGACATGAACACTGAAGCTTTCTTT.

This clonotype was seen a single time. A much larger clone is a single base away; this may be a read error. CDR3 DNA: TGCGCCTGCAGCTTGAACACCCAGATTGATGGCTACACCTTC. Amino acid sequence: CACSLNTQIDGYTF. J is TRBJ1-2 and V is TRBV5-1; no clear D. The CDR3 length is 14 residues. The germline gives CDR1 SGHRS, CDR2 YFSETQ.

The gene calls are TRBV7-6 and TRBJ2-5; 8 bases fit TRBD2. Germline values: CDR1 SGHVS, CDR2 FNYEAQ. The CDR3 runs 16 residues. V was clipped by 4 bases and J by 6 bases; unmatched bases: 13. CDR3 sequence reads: CASSSVPGLGVQTQYF. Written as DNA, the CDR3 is TGTGCCAGCAGCTCTGTCCCGGGACTAGGGGTGCAGACCCAGTACTTC.

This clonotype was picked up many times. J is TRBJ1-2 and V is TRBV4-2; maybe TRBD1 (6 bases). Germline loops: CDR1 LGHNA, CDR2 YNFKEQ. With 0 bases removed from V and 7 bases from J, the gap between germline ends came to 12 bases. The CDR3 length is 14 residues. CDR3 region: CASSQEDRYRGYTF. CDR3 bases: TGTGCCAGCAGCCAAGAAGACAGGTATCGTGGCTACACCTTC.

The CDR3, as DNA: TGCGCCAGCAGCCCCGACAGGGGGCTGAACACTGAAGCTTTCTTT. Translated, it gives CASSPDRGLNTEAFF. The chain combines TRBV5-1 with TRBJ1-1, with 10 bases aligning to TRBD1. This CDR3 is 15 amino acids long. J was trimmed by 0 bases and V by 4 bases; bases with no gene match: 3. Germline-derived CDR1 and CDR2 are SGHRS and YFSETQ.

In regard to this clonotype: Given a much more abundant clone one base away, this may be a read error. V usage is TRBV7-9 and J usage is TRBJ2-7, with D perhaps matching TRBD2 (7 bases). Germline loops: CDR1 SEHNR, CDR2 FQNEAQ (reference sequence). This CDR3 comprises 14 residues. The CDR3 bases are TGTGCCAGCAAGGCTAGCGGAGGGGGGTACGAGCAGTGCTTC. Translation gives CASKASGGGYEQCF.